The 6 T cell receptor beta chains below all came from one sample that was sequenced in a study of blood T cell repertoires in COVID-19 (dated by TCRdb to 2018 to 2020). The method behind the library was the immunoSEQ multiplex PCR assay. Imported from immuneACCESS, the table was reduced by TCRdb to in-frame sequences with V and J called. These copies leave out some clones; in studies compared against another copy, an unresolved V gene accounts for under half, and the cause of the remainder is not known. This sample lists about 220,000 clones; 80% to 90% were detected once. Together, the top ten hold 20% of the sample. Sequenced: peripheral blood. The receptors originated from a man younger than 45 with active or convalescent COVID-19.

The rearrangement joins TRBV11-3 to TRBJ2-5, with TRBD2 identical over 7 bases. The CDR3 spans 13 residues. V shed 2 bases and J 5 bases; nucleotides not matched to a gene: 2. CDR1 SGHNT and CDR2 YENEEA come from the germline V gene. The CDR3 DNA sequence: TGTGCCAGCAGCTTATGGGGAGGGGAGACCCAGTACTTC. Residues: CASSLWGGETQYF.

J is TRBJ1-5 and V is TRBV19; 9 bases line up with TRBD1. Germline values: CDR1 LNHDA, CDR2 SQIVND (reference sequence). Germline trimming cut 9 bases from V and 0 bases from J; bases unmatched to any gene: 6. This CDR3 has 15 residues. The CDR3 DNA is TGTGCCAGCTCTGACAGGGGGAATAGCAATCAGCCCCAGCATTTT. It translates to CASSDRGNSNQPQHF.

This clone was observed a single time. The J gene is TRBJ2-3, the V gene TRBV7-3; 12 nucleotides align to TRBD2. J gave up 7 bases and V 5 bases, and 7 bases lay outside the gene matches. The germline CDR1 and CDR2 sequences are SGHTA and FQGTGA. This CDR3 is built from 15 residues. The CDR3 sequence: CASSPLAGGPYTQYF. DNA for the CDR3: TGTGCCAGCAGCCCGCTAGCGGGAGGGCCATATACGCAGTATTTT.

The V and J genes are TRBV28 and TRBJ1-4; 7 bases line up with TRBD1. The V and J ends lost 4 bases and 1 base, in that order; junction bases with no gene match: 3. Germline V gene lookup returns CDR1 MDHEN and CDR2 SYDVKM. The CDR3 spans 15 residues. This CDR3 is CASSYRGLTNEKLFF. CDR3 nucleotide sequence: TGTGCCAGCAGTTATAGGGGGCTAACTAATGAAAAACTGTTTTTT.

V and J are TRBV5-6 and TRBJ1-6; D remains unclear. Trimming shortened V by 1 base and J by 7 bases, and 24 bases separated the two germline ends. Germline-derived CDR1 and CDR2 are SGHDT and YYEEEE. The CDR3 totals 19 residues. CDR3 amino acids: CASSLWYSGATRPNSPLHF. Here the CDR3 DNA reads TGTGCCAGCAGCTTGTGGTACTCGGGAGCAACCCGTCCGAATTCACCCCTCCACTTT. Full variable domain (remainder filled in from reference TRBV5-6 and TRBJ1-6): DAGVTQSPTHLIKTRGQQVTLRCSPKSGHDTVSWYQQALGQGPQFIFQYYEEEERQRGNFPDRFSGHQFPNYSSELNVNALLLGDSALYLCASSLWYSGATRPNSPLHFGNGTRLTVT.

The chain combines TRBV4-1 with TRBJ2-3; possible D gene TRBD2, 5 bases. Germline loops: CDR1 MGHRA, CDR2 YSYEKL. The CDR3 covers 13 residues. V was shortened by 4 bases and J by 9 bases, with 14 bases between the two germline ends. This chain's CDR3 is CASSPLLGETQYF. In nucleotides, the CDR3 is TGCGCCAGCAGCCCCCTCTTGGGAGAGACGCAGTATTTT.